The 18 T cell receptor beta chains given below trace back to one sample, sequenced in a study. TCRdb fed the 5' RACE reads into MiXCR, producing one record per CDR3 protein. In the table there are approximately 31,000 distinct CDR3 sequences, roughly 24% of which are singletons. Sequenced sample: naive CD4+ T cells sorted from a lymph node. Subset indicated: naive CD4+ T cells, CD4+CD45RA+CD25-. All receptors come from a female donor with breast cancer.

The CDR3 DNA follows: TGTGCCACCAGTGGGACTTTCTACAATGAGCAGTTCTTC. Translated, it gives CATSGTFYNEQFF. J is TRBJ2-1 and V is TRBV24-1; D is perhaps TRBD2 (5 bases). The CDR3 loop spans 13 amino acids. Germline V CDR1 and CDR2: KGHDR, SFDVKD. V was clipped by 5 bases and J by 3 bases, with 7 bases between them.

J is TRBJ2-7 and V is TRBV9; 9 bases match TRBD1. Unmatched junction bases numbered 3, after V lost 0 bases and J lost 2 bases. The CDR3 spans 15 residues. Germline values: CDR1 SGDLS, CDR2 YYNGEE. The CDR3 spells CASSVGQGGTYEQYF. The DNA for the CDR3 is TGTGCCAGCAGCGTAGGACAGGGGGGGACCTACGAGCAGTACTTC.

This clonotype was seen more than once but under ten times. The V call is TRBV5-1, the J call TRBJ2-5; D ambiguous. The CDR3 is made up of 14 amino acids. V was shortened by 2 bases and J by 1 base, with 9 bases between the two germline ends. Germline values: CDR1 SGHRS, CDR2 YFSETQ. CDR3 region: CASSFQGTQETQYF. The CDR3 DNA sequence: TGCGCCAGCAGCTTTCAAGGCACCCAAGAGACCCAGTACTTC.

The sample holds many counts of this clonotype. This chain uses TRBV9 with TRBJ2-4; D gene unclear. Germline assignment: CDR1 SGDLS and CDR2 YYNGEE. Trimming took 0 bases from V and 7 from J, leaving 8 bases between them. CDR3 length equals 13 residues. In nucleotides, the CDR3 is TGTGCCAGCAGCGTAGATTTTGGGAACATTCAGTACTTC. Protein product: CASSVDFGNIQYF.

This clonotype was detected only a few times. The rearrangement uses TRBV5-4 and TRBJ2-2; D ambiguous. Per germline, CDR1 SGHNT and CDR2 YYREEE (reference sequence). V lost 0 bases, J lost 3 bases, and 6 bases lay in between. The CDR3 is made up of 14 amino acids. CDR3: CASSLELYTGELFF. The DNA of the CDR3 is TGTGCCAGCAGCTTGGAGCTTTACACCGGGGAGCTGTTTTTT.

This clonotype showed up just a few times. The CDR3 loop reads CSARDGGNKNIQYF. CDR3 in DNA: TGCAGTGCTAGAGATGGGGGGAATAAAAACATTCAGTACTTC. The chain recombines TRBV20-1 with TRBJ2-4; tentatively, D is TRBD2 (6 bases). Trimming left V 0 bases short and J 4 bases short, with 10 bases between. Germline values: CDR1 DFQATT, CDR2 SNEGSKA (reference sequence). This CDR3 has 14 amino acids.

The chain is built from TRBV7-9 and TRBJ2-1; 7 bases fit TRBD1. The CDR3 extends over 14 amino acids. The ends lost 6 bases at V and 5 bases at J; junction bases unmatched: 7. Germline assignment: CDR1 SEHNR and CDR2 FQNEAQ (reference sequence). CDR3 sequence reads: CASRVHRGDNEQFF. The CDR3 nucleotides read TGTGCCAGCAGAGTACACAGGGGAGACAATGAGCAGTTCTTC.

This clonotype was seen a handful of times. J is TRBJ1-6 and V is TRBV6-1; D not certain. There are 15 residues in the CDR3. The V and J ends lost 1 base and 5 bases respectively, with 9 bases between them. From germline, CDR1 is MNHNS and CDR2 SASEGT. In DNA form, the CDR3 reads TGTGCCAGCAGTGAAGGGCAGTTTAATAATTCACCCCTCCACTTT. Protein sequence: CASSEGQFNNSPLHF.

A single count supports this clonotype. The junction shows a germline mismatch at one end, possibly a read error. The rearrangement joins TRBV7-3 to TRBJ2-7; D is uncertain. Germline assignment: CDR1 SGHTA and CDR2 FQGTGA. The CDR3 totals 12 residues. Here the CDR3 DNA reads TGTGCCAGTCAATCTCGGTCGTACGAGCTGTACTTC. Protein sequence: CASQSRSYELYF.

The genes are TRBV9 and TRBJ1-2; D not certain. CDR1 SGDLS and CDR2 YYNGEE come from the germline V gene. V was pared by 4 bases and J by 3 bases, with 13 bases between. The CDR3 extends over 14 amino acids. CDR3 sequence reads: CASSPNPVDYGYTF. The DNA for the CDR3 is TGTGCCAGCAGCCCAAACCCAGTCGACTATGGCTACACCTTC. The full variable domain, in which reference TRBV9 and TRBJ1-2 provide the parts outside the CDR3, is DSGVTQTPKHLITATGQRVTLRCSPRSGDLSVYWYQQSLDQGLQFLIQYYNGEERAKGNILERFSAQQFPDLHSELNLSSLELGDSALYFCASSPNPVDYGYTFGSGTRLTVV.

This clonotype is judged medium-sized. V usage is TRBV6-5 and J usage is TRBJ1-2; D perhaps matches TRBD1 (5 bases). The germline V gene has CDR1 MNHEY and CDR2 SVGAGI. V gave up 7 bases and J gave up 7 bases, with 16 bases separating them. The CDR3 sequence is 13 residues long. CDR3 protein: CASKRGTGLGYTF. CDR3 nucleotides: TGTGCCAGCAAAAGGGGCACTGGCCTTGGCTACACCTTC.

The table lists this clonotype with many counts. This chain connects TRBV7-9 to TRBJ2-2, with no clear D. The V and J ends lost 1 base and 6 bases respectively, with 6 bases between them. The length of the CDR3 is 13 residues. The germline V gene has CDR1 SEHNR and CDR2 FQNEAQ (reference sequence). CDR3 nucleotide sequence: TGTGCCAGCAGCTTAGTGAGCGCCGGGGAGCTGTTTTTT. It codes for CASSLVSAGELFF.

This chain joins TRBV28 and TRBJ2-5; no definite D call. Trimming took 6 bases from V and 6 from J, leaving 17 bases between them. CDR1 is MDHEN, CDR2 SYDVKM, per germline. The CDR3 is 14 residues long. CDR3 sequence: CASRPGGVVKTQYF. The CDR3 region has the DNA TGTGCCAGCAGGCCAGGTGGGGTGGTGAAGACCCAGTACTTC. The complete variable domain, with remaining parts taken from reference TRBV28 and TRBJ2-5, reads DVKVTQSSRYLVKRTGEKVFLECVQDMDHENMFWYRQDPGLGLRLIYFSYDVKMKEKGDIPEGYSVSREKKERFSLILESASTNQTSMYLCASRPGGVVKTQYFGPGTRLLVL.

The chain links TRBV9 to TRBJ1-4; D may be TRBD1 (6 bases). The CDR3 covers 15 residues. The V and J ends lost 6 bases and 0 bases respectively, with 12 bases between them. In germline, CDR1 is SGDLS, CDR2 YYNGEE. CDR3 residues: CASTPGVTTNEKLFF. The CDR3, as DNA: TGTGCCAGCACCCCAGGGGTTACAACTAATGAAAAACTGTTTTTT.

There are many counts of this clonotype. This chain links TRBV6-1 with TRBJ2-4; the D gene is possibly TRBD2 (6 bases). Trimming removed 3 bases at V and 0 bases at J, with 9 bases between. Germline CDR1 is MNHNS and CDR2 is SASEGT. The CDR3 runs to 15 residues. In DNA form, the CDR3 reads TGTGCCAGCAGTGACACGGGAGTAGCCAAAAACATTCAGTACTTC. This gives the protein CASSDTGVAKNIQYF.

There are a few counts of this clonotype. The CDR3 spells CASSLERGLEQYF. CDR3 DNA: TGTGCCAGCAGCTTAGAGAGGGGACTCGAGCAGTACTTC. This rearrangement joins TRBV11-3 to TRBJ2-7, with TRBD2 as a possible D gene (6 bases). Germline V gene lookup returns CDR1 SGHNT and CDR2 YENEEA. The CDR3 has 13 amino acids. Trimming removed 0 bases at V and 6 bases at J, with 9 bases between.

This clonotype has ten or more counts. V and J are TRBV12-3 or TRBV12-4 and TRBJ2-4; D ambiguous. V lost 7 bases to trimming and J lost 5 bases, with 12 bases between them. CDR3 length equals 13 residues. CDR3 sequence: CASNQNRENIQYF. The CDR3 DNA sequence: TGTGCCAGCAACCAAAACAGAGAAAACATTCAGTACTTC.

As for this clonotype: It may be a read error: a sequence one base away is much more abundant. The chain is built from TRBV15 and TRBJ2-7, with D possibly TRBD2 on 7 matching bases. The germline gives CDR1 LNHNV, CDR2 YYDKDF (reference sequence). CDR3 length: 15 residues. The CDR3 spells CATCREGGARYEQYF. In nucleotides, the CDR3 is TGTGCCACCTGCAGAGAAGGGGGGGCGCGGTACGAGCAGTACTTC.